This entry is about one TCR beta chain. The data were taken from a study of shared clonotypes between healthy human individuals. Germline V lookup: CDR1 ENHRY, CDR2 SYGVKD. CDR3 length equals 15 residues. The V end was cut by 3 bases, the J end by 4 bases, with 15 bases between. Sorted-subset replicate PCRs used 150 to 200 ng of genomic DNA. This amount corresponded to tens of thousands of T cell genomes. The method was immunoSEQ multiplex PCR; TCRdb's version includes in-frame clones alone and lacks a portion of them. The sample has about 2.4 million clones, 85% to 95% seen once; the top ten hold under 0.15%.

The sequenced sample consisted of naive CD4+ T cells sorted from blood. Noted subset: CD45RA+ positively selected. This TCR came from a man younger than 35 in good health. This chain joins TRBV10-3 and TRBJ1-2, with D possibly matching TRBD1 (6 bases). The CDR3 region has the DNA TGTGCCATCAGTGACATGGGGACAAGCAGCTATGGCTACACCTTC. Translation: CAISDMGTSSYGYTF.